The clone carrying this T cell receptor (beta chain) has just a few counts. Its antigen is as yet unknown. Using a constant-region primer together with ProtoScript II reverse transcriptase, TCR beta cDNA was made from roughly 500 ng of total RNA. For TCR beta, libraries were produced by three nested multiplex PCR rounds using slightly modified ARM-PCR. The opening two PCR rounds, around 11 cycles each, paired TRBV1-TRBV30 forward primers with a C-beta reverse primer. TCRdb used MiXCR to reprocess the multiplex PCR reads, holding one entry per CDR3 protein. The sample has 300,000 to 400,000 distinct CDR3 sequences; 65% are singletons. Germline assignment: CDR1 GTSNPN and CDR2 SVGIG (reference sequence). The V gene lost 4 bases and the J gene lost 7 bases, with 23 bases spanning the gap. This CDR3 has 15 residues. These data originate in a study of tumor-infiltrating lymphocytes in primary liver carcinoma. Study as a whole: By surgical resection, the patients were treated for their primary liver carcinoma.

The study's findings and limits: The study found a significantly higher top-250-clone fraction in tumors than in blood (p = 0.039). Reduced overlap was seen in tumor-adjacent and tumor-blood pairs versus tumor region pairs.

Germline DNA was also extracted, while the blood RNA originated from unsorted whole blood. Sample: peripheral blood. The chain is built from TRBV30 and TRBJ2-7; D is unclear. The clonotype comes from a man aged 40-49 years with primary liver carcinoma and hepatitis B virus infection. CDR3 in amino acids: CAWTHSTYTRLEQYF. CDR3 nucleotide sequence: TGTGCCTGGACCCATTCGACATATACTCGTCTGGAGCAGTACTTC.